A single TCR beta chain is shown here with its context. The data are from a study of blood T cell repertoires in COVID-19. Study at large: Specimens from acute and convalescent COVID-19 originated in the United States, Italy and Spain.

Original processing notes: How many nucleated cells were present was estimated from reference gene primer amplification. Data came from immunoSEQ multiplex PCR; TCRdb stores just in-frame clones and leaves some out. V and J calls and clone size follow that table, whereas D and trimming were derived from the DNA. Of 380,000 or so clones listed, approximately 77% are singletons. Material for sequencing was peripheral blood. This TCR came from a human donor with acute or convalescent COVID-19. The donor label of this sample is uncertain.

The CDR3: CASSVGTGLWYGYTF. The DNA for the CDR3 is TGTGCCAGCAGCGTAGGGACAGGGCTTTGGTATGGCTACACCTTC. This chain links TRBV5-4 with TRBJ1-2; TRBD1 aligns across 9 bases. Germline CDR1 is SGHNT and CDR2 is YYREEE (reference sequence). The CDR3 runs 15 residues. V was clipped by 4 bases and J by 5 bases; unmatched bases: 9.